What follows are 16 T cell receptor beta chains derived from one specimen sequenced in a study of identical twins. TCRdb re-called the 5' RACE reads through MiXCR, storing one row per CDR3 protein. Among 1.5 million to 2 million distinct CDR3 sequences, about 31% were seen once, and the ten largest hold about 0.27%. Sample: cord blood. The source of these receptors is a newborn girl in good health.

This clonotype was seen a handful of times. The chain recombines TRBV7-9 with TRBJ2-7; 7 bases are a match to TRBD2. V dropped 1 base and J dropped 6; count of bases not matched to a gene: 3. CDR3 length: 13 amino acids. Germline V CDR1 and CDR2: SEHNR, FQNEAQ (reference sequence). The CDR3 bases are TGTGCCAGCAGCTTAGTATCGGGGGGCGAGCAGTACTTC. This translates into CASSLVSGGEQYF.

This clonotype was detected a few times. This chain connects TRBV3-1 to TRBJ2-7; no firm D call. The end of the DNA fits TRBJ2-5 better, so the J call may be wrong. The CDR3 contains 15 residues. Per germline, CDR1 LGHDT and CDR2 YNNKEL (reference sequence). The CDR3 DNA follows: TGTGCCAGCAGCCAAGACCCGATTAGGCGAGAGACCCAGTACTTC. This translates into CASSQDPIRRETQYF.

This clonotype appeared once. The gene calls are TRBV5-1 and TRBJ2-1, with TRBD2 matching over 12 bases. The germline gives CDR1 SGHRS, CDR2 YFSETQ. CDR3 length: 18 amino acids. V shed 4 bases, J shed 0 bases, and the junction held 8 bases outside the gene matches. CDR3 DNA sequence: TGCGCCAGCAGCCGGACTAGCGGGGCCATCAGCTCCTACAATGAGCAGTTCTTC. It codes for CASSRTSGAISSYNEQFF.

Only a few counts were recorded for this clonotype. The chain carries TRBV7-2 and TRBJ2-7; a possible D gene is TRBD2 (6 bases). Germline CDR1 and CDR2: SGHTA and FQGNSA. Trimming removed 7 bases at V and 1 base at J, with 14 bases between. The CDR3 covers 14 residues. CDR3 sequence: CASTRLEVSYEQYF. The CDR3 nucleotides are TGTGCCAGCACCAGACTAGAAGTTTCCTACGAGCAGTACTTC.

The table lists this clonotype with a few counts. This CDR3 reads CASSPGINLLAKNIQYF. CDR3 coding DNA: TGTGCCAGCAGCCCGGGGATCAACTTATTAGCCAAAAACATTCAGTACTTC. The V and J genes are TRBV25-1 and TRBJ2-4; possibly TRBD2 for D (5 bases). V was shortened by 6 bases and J by 0 bases, with 18 bases between the two germline ends. Germline loops: CDR1 MGHDK, CDR2 SYGVNS. This CDR3 comprises 17 residues.

This chain joins TRBV6-1 and TRBJ2-1; TRBD2 matches 7 bases. Near its end, the DNA agrees better with TRBJ2-7, so the J call may be wrong. The CDR3 runs to 15 residues. Germline CDR1 and CDR2: MNHNS and SASEGT. The CDR3 here is CASSEGARDYNEQYF. The CDR3 DNA follows: TGTGCCAGCAGTGAAGGGGCCAGGGACTACAATGAGCAGTACTTC.

This chain connects TRBV3-1 to TRBJ2-4; 7 bases match TRBD2. The DNA matches TRBJ2-7 better at its end, which makes the J call doubtful. The germline V gene encodes CDR1 LGHDT and CDR2 YNNKEL (reference sequence). The CDR3 has 14 amino acids. The CDR3 nucleotides are TGTGCCAGCCGCCCTAGCGGTTTCCCCTACGAGCAGTACTTC. Translating gives CASRPSGFPYEQYF.

For this clonotype: Mismatch with germline at one junction end may stem from a read error. J is TRBJ2-3 and V is TRBV24-1; weak D call: TRBD1 (5 bases). The CDR3 extends over 16 amino acids. CDR1 is KGHDR, CDR2 SFDVKD, per germline. The CDR3 coding sequence is TGTGCCACCAGTGTGAGTACCCCTTCTTCCACAGGTACGCAGTATTTT. It translates to CATSVSTPSSTGTQYF.

This clonotype was found a few times. The rearrangement links TRBV6-1 to TRBJ2-1; TRBD2 might be the D (5 bases). From germline, CDR1 is MNHNS and CDR2 SASEGT. The CDR3 is made up of 12 amino acids. Deletions cut 8 bases from V and 6 bases from J, with 11 bases between. The CDR3 loop reads CASGETSNEQFF. In nucleotides, the CDR3 is TGTGCCAGCGGAGAAACTAGCAATGAGCAGTTCTTC.

The chain combines TRBV2 with TRBJ1-2; perhaps TRBD1 as D (6 bases). The germline V and J ends were trimmed by 2 bases and 8 bases, with 18 bases remaining between them. CDR1 SNHLY and CDR2 FYNNEI come from the germline V gene. The CDR3 consists of 15 residues. CDR3 protein: CASSEPAQTGWGYTF. In DNA, the CDR3 is TGTGCCAGCAGTGAACCTGCTCAGACAGGCTGGGGCTACACCTTC.

This clonotype showed up just a few times. The chain joins TRBV28 to TRBJ2-3; D call uncertain. CDR1 and CDR2 from the germline V gene are MDHEN and SYDVKM. This CDR3 region has 16 residues. The V end lost 1 base, the J end lost 0 bases, and 11 bases lay between the germline ends. CDR3 sequence reads: CASSLSAHFSTDTQYF. DNA for the CDR3: TGTGCCAGCAGTTTATCGGCGCACTTTAGCACAGATACGCAGTATTTT. Full variable domain (remainder filled in from reference TRBV28 and TRBJ2-3): DVKVTQSSRYLVKRTGEKVFLECVQDMDHENMFWYRQDPGLGLRLIYFSYDVKMKEKGDIPEGYSVSREKKERFSLILESASTNQTSMYLCASSLSAHFSTDTQYFGPGTRLTVL.

The rearrangement links TRBV18 to TRBJ1-1, with D tentatively TRBD1 (5 bases). Trimming pared 0 bases from V and 4 bases from J, leaving 6 bases between. The germline gives CDR1 KGHSH, CDR2 LQKENI. This CDR3 has 13 residues. CDR3 protein: CASSPPGRTEAFF. In DNA form, the CDR3 reads TGTGCCAGCTCACCACCGGGGCGCACTGAAGCTTTCTTT.

The chain has TRBV4-2 and TRBJ2-7; TRBD2 is a possible D gene (6 bases). CDR3 length: 14 residues. Between the trimmed V and J ends, which lost 5 bases and 0 bases, there was a span of 11 bases. The germline V gene has CDR1 LGHNA and CDR2 YNFKEQ. The CDR3 DNA reads TGTGCCAGCAGCGCGCGGGACGGCTCCTACGAGCAGTACTTC. This translates into CASSARDGSYEQYF.

CDR3 in amino acids: CASSYPGGGTSYNEQFF. DNA of the CDR3: TGTGCCAGCAGTTACCCTGGGGGGGGTACATCCTACAATGAGCAGTTCTTC. The chain carries TRBV6-6 and TRBJ2-1, with 7 bases lining up with TRBD2. J was trimmed by 1 base and V by 2 bases; bases with no gene match: 8. CDR1 and CDR2 (germline): MNHNY, SVGAGI (reference sequence). The CDR3 is made up of 17 amino acids.

This clonotype was seen many times. The chain combines TRBV29-1 with TRBJ1-2; 10 bases map to TRBD1. V lost 1 base to trimming and J lost 6 bases; unmatched junction nucleotides: 11. The germline V gene has CDR1 SQVTM and CDR2 ANQGSEA. The CDR3 extends over 16 amino acids. The DNA of the CDR3 is TGCAGCGTTGAAGTGTTCTTTGGGGACAGGGGTCATGGCTACACCTTC. The encoded protein is CSVEVFFGDRGHGYTF.

The chain has TRBV20-1 and TRBJ2-1; the match to TRBD2 covers 11 bases. There are 16 residues in the CDR3. V lost 3 bases, J lost 0 bases, and 4 bases stayed unmatched. Looked up from germline, CDR1 is DFQATT and CDR2 is SNEGSKA (reference sequence). The CDR3, as DNA: TGCAGTGCTAGGACTAGCGGGAAACCCTCCTACAATGAGCAGTTCTTC. It yields the protein CSARTSGKPSYNEQFF.